This record looks at one TCR beta chain sequence and its context. This specimen belongs to a study of blood T cell repertoires in COVID-19. The wider study: The origin of the acute and convalescent COVID-19 samples was the United States, Italy and Spain. PBMCs, B-cell-depleted T cells, or T cells provided the cDNA or gDNA that made up the material.

Seattle enrolled patients during active infection and tracked them longitudinally. In the authors' workflow: Amplification with reference gene primers provided the estimates of nucleated cell counts. Profiled with immunoSEQ multiplex PCR; TCRdb holds only in-frame clones, not every one. For V, J and clone size, that table is used; D and trimming come from the DNA. Among some 94,000 clones listed, 87% were seen once. Germline V gene sequence: CDR1 SGHTA, CDR2 FQGNSA. Trimming pared 2 bases from V and 4 bases from J, leaving 14 bases between. The CDR3 length is 15 residues. Sequenced sample: peripheral blood. The receptor was derived from a woman aged 55-70 years with COVID-19, enrolled during active disease. The chain has TRBV7-2 and TRBJ2-5; D possibly corresponds to TRBD2 (6 bases). In DNA, the CDR3 is TGTGCCAGCAGCTTATTAGGGGCGGGAAGAGAGACCCAGTACTTC. It specifies CASSLLGAGRETQYF.